This T cell receptor beta chain comes out of a study of T cells in Graves' hyperthyroidism and ophthalmopathy. As for the study in general: Peripheral blood draws took place at initial diagnosis, ahead of any treatment.

Investigators excluded patients with uncontrolled infection, other autoimmune disease, pregnancy or lactation. Many counts were recorded for this clonotype. No antigen is known for it. The CDR3 sequence is 14 residues long. Trimming took 6 bases from V and 0 from J, leaving 10 bases between them. RNA transcripts yielded amplified TCR beta CDR3 regions. HTBI primers were the set used in a first-round RT-PCR of the TCR CDR3. From the multiplex PCR reads, TCRdb called clonotypes with MiXCR, one entry per CDR3 protein. The sample includes some 490,000 distinct CDR3 sequences, roughly 15% of them seen just once. Overall study results and limits: The model made its ophthalmopathy prediction, and onset followed a median about 6 months later.

Sequenced sample: blood. The receptor comes from a woman in her twenties or thirties with Graves' ophthalmopathy. The rearrangement links TRBV12-3 or TRBV12-4 to TRBJ2-3, with TRBD2 as a possible D gene (6 bases). As DNA, the CDR3 is TGTGCCAGCAGGGGGACTGGCAGCACAGATACGCAGTATTTT. It encodes CASRGTGSTDTQYF.